This T cell receptor (beta chain) was captured in a study of blood T cell repertoires in COVID-19. Study in general: Donors in the United States, Italy and Spain gave samples during acute or convalescent COVID-19. PBMCs, B-cell-depleted T cells, or T cells provided the cDNA or gDNA that made up the material.

Germline V gene data show CDR1 as MNHEY and CDR2 as SMNVEV (reference sequence). The V gene lost 3 bases and the J gene lost 1 base, with 21 bases spanning the gap. The CDR3 spans 18 residues. In the source study's methods: For nucleated cells, counts were estimated from reference gene primer amplification. The protocol was immunoSEQ multiplex PCR, while the TCRdb copy is restricted to in-frame clones and leaves out a portion. That table furnishes V, J and clone size, whereas the DNA furnished D and trimming. The data contain 300,000 to 500,000 clones, approximately 87% of them singletons. Those who participated ranged in age from roughly 18 to 90 years and resided in about two dozen US areas.

The sequencing input was PBMCs or T cells enriched from blood (not recorded which). The chain employs TRBV27 and TRBJ1-1, with a possible D match to TRBD1 (5 bases). This clonotype originated in a woman between 25 and 40 years old with acute COVID-19. The CDR3: CASSLGWGRNIGNTEAFF. The DNA for the CDR3 is TGTGCCAGCAGTTTGGGGTGGGGCAGAAACATAGGGAACACTGAAGCTTTCTTT.